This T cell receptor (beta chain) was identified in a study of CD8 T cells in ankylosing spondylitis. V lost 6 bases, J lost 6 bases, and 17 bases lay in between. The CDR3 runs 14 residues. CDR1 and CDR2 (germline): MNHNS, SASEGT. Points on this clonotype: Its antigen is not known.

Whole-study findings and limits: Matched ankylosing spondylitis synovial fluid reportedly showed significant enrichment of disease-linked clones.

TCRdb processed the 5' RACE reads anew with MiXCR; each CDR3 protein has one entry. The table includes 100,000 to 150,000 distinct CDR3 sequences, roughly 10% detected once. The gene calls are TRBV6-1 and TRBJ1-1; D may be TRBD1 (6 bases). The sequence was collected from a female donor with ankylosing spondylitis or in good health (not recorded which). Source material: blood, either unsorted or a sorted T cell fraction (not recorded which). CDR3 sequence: CASSSLTGNAEAFF. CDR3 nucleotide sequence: TGTGCCAGCAGCTCCCTGACAGGTAACGCTGAAGCTTTCTTT.